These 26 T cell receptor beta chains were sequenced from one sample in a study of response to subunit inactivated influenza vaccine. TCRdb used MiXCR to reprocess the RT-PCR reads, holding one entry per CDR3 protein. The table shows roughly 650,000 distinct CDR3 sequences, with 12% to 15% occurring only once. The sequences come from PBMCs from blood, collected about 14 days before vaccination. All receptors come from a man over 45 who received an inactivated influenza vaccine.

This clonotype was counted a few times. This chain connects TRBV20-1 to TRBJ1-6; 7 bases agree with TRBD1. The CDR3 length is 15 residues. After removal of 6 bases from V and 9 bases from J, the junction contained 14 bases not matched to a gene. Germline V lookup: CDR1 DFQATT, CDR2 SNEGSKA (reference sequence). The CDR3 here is CSAPRQGLVGSPLHF. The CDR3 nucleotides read TGCAGTGCGCCTCGACAGGGTTTGGTTGGTTCACCCCTCCACTTT.

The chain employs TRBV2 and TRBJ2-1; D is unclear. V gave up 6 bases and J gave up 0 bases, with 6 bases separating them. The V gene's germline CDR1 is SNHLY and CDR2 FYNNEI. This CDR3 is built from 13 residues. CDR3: CASRGNSYNEQFF. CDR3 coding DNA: TGTGCCAGCAGAGGGAACTCCTACAATGAGCAGTTCTTC.

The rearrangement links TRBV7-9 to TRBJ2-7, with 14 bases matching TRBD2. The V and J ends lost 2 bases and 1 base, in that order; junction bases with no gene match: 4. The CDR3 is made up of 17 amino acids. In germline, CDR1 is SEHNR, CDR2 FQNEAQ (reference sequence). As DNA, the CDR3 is TGTGCCAGCAGCTTACCCGGGACTAGCGGGAGTTCCTACGAGCAGTACTTC. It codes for CASSLPGTSGSSYEQYF. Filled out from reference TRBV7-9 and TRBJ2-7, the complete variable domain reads DTGVSQNPRHKITKRGQNVTFRCDPISEHNRLYWYRQTLGQGPEFLTYFQNEAQLEKSRLLSDRFSAERPKGSFSTLEIQRTEQGDSAMYLCASSLPGTSGSSYEQYFGPGTRLTVT.

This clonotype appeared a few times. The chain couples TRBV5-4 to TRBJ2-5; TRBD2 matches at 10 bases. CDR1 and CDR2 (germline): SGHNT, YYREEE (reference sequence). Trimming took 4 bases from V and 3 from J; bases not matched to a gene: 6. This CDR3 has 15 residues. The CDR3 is CASSAGLALKETQYF. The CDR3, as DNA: TGTGCCAGCAGCGCGGGACTAGCGCTAAAAGAGACCCAGTACTTC.

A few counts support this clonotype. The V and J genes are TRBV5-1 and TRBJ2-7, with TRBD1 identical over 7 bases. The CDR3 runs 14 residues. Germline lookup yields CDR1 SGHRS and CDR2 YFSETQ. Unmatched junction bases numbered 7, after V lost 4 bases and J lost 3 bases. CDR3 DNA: TGCGCCAGCAGCCCCGGGGACAGCTTCTACGAGCAGTACTTC. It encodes CASSPGDSFYEQYF.

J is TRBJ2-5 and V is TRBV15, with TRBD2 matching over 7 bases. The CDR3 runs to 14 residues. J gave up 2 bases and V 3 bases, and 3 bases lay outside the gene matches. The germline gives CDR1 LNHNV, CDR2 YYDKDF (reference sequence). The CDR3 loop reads CATSSGGGQETQYF. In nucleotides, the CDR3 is TGTGCCACCAGCAGTGGGGGGGGGCAAGAGACCCAGTACTTC.

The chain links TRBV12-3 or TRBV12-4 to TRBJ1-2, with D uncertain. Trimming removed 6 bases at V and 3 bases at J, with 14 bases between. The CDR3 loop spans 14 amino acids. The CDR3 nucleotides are TGTGCCAGCAGACAAGGAGAGTCGGACTATGGCTACACCTTC. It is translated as CASRQGESDYGYTF.

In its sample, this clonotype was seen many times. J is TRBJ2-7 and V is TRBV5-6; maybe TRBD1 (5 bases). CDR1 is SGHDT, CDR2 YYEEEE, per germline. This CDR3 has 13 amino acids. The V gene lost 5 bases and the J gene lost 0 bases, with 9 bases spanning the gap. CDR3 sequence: CASSFDSSYEQYF. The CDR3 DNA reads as TGTGCCAGCAGTTTCGACAGCTCCTACGAGCAGTACTTC.

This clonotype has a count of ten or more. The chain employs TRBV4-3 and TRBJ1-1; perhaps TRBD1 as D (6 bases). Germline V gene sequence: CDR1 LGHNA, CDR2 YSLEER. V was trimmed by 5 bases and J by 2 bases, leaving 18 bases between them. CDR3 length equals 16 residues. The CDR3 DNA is TGCGCCAGCAGCTATGGGGGCAGTGGGTTAAACACTGAAGCTTTCTTT. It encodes CASSYGGSGLNTEAFF.

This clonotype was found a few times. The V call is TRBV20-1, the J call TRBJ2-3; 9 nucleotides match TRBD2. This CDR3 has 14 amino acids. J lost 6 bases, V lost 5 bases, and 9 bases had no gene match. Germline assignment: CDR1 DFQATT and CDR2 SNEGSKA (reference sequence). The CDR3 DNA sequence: TGCAGTGCTCGAGTCGGCGGGGGGGCGGATACGCAGTATTTT. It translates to CSARVGGGADTQYF.

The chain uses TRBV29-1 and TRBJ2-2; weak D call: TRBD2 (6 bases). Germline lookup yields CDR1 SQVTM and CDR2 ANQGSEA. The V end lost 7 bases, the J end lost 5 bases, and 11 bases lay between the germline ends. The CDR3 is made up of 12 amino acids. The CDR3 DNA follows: TGCAGCGCCCCCGCGGGGACCGGGGAGCTGTTTTTT. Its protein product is CSAPAGTGELFF.

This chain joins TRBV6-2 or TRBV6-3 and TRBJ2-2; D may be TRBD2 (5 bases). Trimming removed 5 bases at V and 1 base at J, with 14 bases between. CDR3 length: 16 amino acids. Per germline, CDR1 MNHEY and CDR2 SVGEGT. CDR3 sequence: CASSGSGGVNTGELFF. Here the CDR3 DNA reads TGTGCCAGCAGTGGCTCAGGAGGCGTGAACACCGGGGAGCTGTTTTTT.

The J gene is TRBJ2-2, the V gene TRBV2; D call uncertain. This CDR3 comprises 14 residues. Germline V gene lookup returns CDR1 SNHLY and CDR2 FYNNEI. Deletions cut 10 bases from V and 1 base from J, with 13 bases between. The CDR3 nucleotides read TGTGCCAACCAGGAGTTAATGAACACCGGGGAGCTGTTTTTT. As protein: CANQELMNTGELFF.

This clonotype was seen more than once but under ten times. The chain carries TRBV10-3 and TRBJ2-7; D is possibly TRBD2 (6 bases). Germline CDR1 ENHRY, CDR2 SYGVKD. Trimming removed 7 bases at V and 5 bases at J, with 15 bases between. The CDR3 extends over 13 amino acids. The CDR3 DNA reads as TGTGCCATCAAGGAGGGATCGGGCAACGAGCAGTACTTC. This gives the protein CAIKEGSGNEQYF.

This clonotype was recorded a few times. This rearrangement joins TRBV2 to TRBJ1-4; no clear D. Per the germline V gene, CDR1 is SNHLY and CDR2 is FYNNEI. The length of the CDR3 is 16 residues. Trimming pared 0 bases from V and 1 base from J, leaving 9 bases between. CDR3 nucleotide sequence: TGTGCCAGCAGTGAAGCTCGGTTTGAAACTAATGAAAAACTGTTTTTT. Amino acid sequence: CASSEARFETNEKLFF.

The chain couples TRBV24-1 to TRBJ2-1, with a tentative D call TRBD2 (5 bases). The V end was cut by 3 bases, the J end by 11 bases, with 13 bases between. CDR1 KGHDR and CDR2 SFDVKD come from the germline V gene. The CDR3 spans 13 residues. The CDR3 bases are TGTGCCACCAGTGATCCAGGCCGGGGTAAGCAGTTCTTC. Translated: CATSDPGRGKQFF.

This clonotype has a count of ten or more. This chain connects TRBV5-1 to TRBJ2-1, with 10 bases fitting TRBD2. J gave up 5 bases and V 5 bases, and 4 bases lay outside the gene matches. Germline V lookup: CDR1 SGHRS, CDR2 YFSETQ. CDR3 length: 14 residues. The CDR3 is CASRFLAGDNEQFF. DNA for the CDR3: TGCGCCAGCAGGTTTCTAGCGGGGGACAATGAGCAGTTCTTC.

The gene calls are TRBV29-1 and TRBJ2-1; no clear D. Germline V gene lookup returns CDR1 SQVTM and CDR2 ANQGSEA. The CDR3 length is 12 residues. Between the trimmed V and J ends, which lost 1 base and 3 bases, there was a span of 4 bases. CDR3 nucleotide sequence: TGCAGCGTTGAAGGGAACTACAATGAGCAGTTCTTC. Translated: CSVEGNYNEQFF.

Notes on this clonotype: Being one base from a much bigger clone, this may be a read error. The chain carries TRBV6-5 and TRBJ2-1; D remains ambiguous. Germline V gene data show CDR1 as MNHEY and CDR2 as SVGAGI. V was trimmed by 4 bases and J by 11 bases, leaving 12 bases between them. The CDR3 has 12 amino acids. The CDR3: CASSLGPDKQFF. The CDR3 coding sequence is TGTGCCAGCAGTTTAGGACCCGATAAGCAGTTCTTC.

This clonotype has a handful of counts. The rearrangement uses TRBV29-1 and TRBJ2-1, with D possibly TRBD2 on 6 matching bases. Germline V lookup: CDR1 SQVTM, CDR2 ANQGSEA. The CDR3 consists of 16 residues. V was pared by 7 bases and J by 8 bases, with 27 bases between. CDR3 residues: CSARLRLREYWDEQFF. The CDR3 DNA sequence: TGCAGCGCCCGATTGCGGTTACGGGAGTATTGGGATGAGCAGTTCTTC.

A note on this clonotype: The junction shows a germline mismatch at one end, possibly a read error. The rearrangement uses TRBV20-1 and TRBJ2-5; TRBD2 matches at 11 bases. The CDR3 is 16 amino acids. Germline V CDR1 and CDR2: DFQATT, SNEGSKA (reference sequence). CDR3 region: CSARVLASGGPEIQYF. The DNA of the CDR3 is TGCAGTGCTAGAGTTCTGGCTAGCGGGGGGCCGGAGATCCAGTACTTC.

CDR3 coding DNA: TGTGCCAGCAGCTTAGTCGGGGGAATTGTCTATAATTCACCCCTCCACTTT. This sequence encodes CASSLVGGIVYNSPLHF. The chain links TRBV7-2 to TRBJ1-6, with TRBD1 as a possible D gene (5 bases). CDR1 is SGHTA, CDR2 FQGNSA, per germline. This CDR3 has 17 amino acids. Trimming stripped 1 base from V and 3 bases from J, with 13 bases between.

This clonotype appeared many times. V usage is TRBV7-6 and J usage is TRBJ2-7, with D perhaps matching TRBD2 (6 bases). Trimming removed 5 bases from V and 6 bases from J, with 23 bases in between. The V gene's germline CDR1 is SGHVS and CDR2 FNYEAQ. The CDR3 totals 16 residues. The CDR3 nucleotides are TGTGCCAGCAGCCTCCAGCAAATGGCGGGGAGGACCGAGCAGTACTTC. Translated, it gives CASSLQQMAGRTEQYF. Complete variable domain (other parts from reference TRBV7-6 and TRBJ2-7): GAGVSQSPRYKVTKRGQDVALRCDPISGHVSLYWYRQALGQGPEFLTYFNYEAQQDKSGLPNDRFSAERPEGSISTLTIQRTEQRDSAMYRCASSLQQMAGRTEQYFGPGTRLTVT.

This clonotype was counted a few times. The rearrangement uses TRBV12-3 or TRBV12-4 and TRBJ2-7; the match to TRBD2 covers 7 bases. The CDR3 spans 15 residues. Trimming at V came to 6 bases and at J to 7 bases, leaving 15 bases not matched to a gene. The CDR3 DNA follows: TGTGCCAGCAGCCTCTCTAGCGCCGGGGGAGGGGAGCAGTACTTC. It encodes CASSLSSAGGGEQYF.

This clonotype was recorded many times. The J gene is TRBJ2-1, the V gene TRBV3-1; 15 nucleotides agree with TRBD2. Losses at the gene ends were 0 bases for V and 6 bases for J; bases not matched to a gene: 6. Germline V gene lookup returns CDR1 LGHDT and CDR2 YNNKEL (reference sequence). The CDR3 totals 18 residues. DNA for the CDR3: TGTGCCAGCAGCCAAGATGGGACTAGCGGGAGGCATATCAATGAGCAGTTCTTC. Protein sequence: CASSQDGTSGRHINEQFF.

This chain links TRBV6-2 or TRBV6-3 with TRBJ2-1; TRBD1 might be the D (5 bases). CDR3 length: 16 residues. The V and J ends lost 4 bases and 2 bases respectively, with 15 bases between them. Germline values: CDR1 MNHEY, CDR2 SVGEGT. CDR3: CASSSLGAPPYNEQFF. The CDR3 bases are TGTGCCAGCAGTTCCCTAGGGGCCCCCCCCTACAATGAGCAGTTCTTC.